The TCR beta chain under discussion was sequenced for a study of blood T cell repertoires in COVID-19. The V segment lost 4 bases and the J segment 5 bases; nucleotides outside the gene matches: 9. The CDR3 loop spans 17 amino acids. Germline V gene lookup returns CDR1 KGHDR and CDR2 SFDVKD. The method was immunoSEQ multiplex PCR; TCRdb's version includes in-frame clones alone and lacks a portion of them. Of some 250,000 clones listed, more than 85% were seen once; the top ten hold over 5%. This chain joins TRBV24-1 and TRBJ2-3; 12 positions match TRBD2. The sequenced sample consisted of peripheral blood. This TCR derives from a woman aged 55-75 years with COVID-19, enrolled during active disease. CDR3 protein: CATSDITSGRLGDTQYF. CDR3 nucleotide sequence: TGTGCCACCAGTGACATAACTAGCGGGAGGTTGGGAGATACGCAGTATTTT.